Each of the 15 T cell receptor beta chains below was sequenced from the same sample in a study of vaccination and CD4 T cells after COVID-19. Scientists ran DNA taken from cultured CD4+ T cells through the Oncomine TCR Beta short-read assay for sequencing. TCRdb itself ran the PCR reads through MiXCR, one entry per CDR3 protein. Here the sample spans approximately 21,000 distinct CDR3 sequences, 52% being singletons. The antigens for these receptors are not known. Indicated treatment: 10-day PBMC culture with coronavirus spike peptide pools or control peptides (ViraFEST assay). The sample taken for sequencing was CD4+ T cells from blood, cultured in vitro. These receptors were collected from a human donor who had recovered from COVID-19.

The sample holds one count of this clonotype. V usage is TRBV29-1 and J usage is TRBJ2-7, with D tentatively TRBD2 (6 bases). With 7 bases removed from V and 1 base from J, the gap between germline ends came to 20 bases. The CDR3 has 15 residues. CDR1 is SQVTM and CDR2 is ANQGSEA in the germline V gene. The CDR3 coding sequence is TGCAGCGCGAAACTAGGCCGGGACTCATCCTACGAGCAGTACTTC. Encoded protein: CSAKLGRDSSYEQYF.

This chain links TRBV30 with TRBJ1-2, with no clear D. The CDR3 has 11 residues. Germline V gene lookup returns CDR1 GTSNPN and CDR2 SVGIG (reference sequence). The V end lost 4 bases, the J end lost 1 base, and 4 bases lay between the germline ends. The CDR3 nucleotides are TGTGCCTGGAACCATAACTATGGCTACACCTTC. Translated: CAWNHNYGYTF.

This clonotype was seen a few times. The chain employs TRBV20-1 and TRBJ1-2, with 8 bases fitting TRBD1. Germline V gene lookup returns CDR1 DFQATT and CDR2 SNEGSKA (reference sequence). The trim removed 1 base at V and 5 bases at J, leaving 6 bases unmatched. This CDR3 is built from 14 residues. DNA for the CDR3: TGCAGTGCTAGAGCCTCGGGACAGGAATATGGCTACACCTTC. Translated, it gives CSARASGQEYGYTF.

The J gene is TRBJ1-5, the V gene TRBV19; unclear D gene. Trimming removed 4 bases at V and 0 bases at J, with 7 bases between. CDR1 is LNHDA and CDR2 is SQIVND in the germline V gene (reference sequence). The CDR3 has 14 amino acids. The CDR3 protein is CASSNSNSNQPQHF. DNA for the CDR3: TGTGCCAGTAGTAATTCTAATAGCAATCAGCCCCAGCATTTT.

This clonotype was seen a few times. This chain uses TRBV20-1 with TRBJ2-5; 12 bases line up with TRBD2. This CDR3 has 13 amino acids. Unmatched junction bases numbered 0, after V lost 3 bases and J lost 4 bases. Germline CDR1 is DFQATT and CDR2 is SNEGSKA (reference sequence). The CDR3 reads CSARTSGRETQYF. DNA for the CDR3: TGCAGTGCTAGGACTAGCGGGAGAGAGACCCAGTACTTC.

This clonotype showed up just once. The gene calls are TRBV20-1 and TRBJ1-5; 7 nucleotides line up with TRBD1. The V gene's germline CDR1 is DFQATT and CDR2 SNEGSKA (reference sequence). This CDR3 region has 15 residues. Trimming took 3 bases from V and 2 from J; bases not matched to a gene: 7. The CDR3 region has the DNA TGCAGTGCTAGGTGGGCAGGGGGTGGCAATCAGCCCCAGCATTTT. As protein: CSARWAGGGNQPQHF.

The V call is TRBV19, the J call TRBJ1-6; tentatively, D is TRBD1 (5 bases). Germline V gene sequence: CDR1 LNHDA, CDR2 SQIVND (reference sequence). V lost 6 bases, J lost 7 bases, and 13 bases lay in between. This CDR3 is 14 amino acids long. In DNA, the CDR3 is TGTGCCAGTAGAGATCAGGGCTGGAATTCACCCCTCCACTTT. Translating it yields CASRDQGWNSPLHF.

This clonotype was recorded only once. The chain carries TRBV6-1 and TRBJ1-1, with no clear D. Between the trimmed V and J ends, which lost 8 bases and 4 bases, there was a span of 14 bases. The V gene's germline CDR1 is MNHNS and CDR2 SASEGT. The CDR3 sequence is 13 residues long. The CDR3 nucleotides are TGTGCCAGCGATAAATCCCTACGCACTGAAGCTTTCTTT. Its translation: CASDKSLRTEAFF.

The chain links TRBV27 to TRBJ1-1, with 9 bases aligning to TRBD1. The CDR3 extends over 15 amino acids. Germline trimming cut 4 bases from V and 2 bases from J; bases unmatched to any gene: 5. Germline V CDR1 and CDR2: MNHEY, SMNVEV (reference sequence). This CDR3 reads CASSSSDRGNTEAFF. The CDR3 region has the DNA TGTGCCAGCAGTTCCTCGGACAGGGGAAACACTGAAGCTTTCTTT.

This chain uses TRBV7-2 with TRBJ2-7; 7 bases match TRBD1. Germline loops: CDR1 SGHTA, CDR2 FQGNSA. Trimming removed 5 bases from V and 5 bases from J; junction bases left unmatched: 6. The CDR3 has 13 residues. As DNA, the CDR3 is TGTGCCAGCAGCCCTCAACAGGGGAACGAGCAGTACTTC. Its protein product is CASSPQQGNEQYF.

This clonotype has more than one count but fewer than ten. The chain joins TRBV20-1 to TRBJ2-5; 10 bases fit TRBD1. Trimming took 4 bases from V and 5 from J; bases not matched to a gene: 13. The CDR3 loop spans 16 amino acids. The V gene's germline CDR1 is DFQATT and CDR2 SNEGSKA (reference sequence). The CDR3 here is CSATTSTGGLRETQYF. The CDR3 DNA reads TGCAGTGCTACGACGTCGACAGGGGGCCTTAGGGAGACCCAGTACTTC.

This clonotype showed up just a few times. The chain combines TRBV30 with TRBJ1-1; D ambiguous. The CDR3 runs 11 residues. Germline values: CDR1 GTSNPN, CDR2 SVGIG (reference sequence). Trimming removed 3 bases from V and 1 base from J, with 3 bases in between. DNA of the CDR3: TGTGCCTGGAGGGGGAACACTGAAGCTTTCTTT. Its protein product is CAWRGNTEAFF.

This clonotype was counted only a few times. V gene TRBV10-2 combines with J gene TRBJ2-2; no reliable D call. The CDR3 spans 12 residues. Trimming removed 6 bases at V and 2 bases at J, with 4 bases between. Germline V gene lookup returns CDR1 WSHSY and CDR2 SAAADI. The CDR3 DNA reads TGCGCCAGCAGACCAAACACCGGGGAGCTGTTTTTT. The encoded protein is CASRPNTGELFF.

This clonotype appeared a few times. The chain has TRBV20-1 and TRBJ2-1; 7 nucleotides agree with TRBD2. Germline V gene sequence: CDR1 DFQATT, CDR2 SNEGSKA (reference sequence). This CDR3 contains 15 residues. V trimming: 0 bases; J trimming: 4 bases; junction bases outside the gene matches: 6. The CDR3 is CSARDRVAGYNEQFF. In DNA, the CDR3 is TGCAGTGCTAGAGATCGGGTAGCGGGTTACAATGAGCAGTTCTTC.

The V call is TRBV6-2 or TRBV6-3, the J call TRBJ2-7; D is ambiguous. Germline CDR1 reads MNHEY; CDR2 reads SVGEGT. V was trimmed by 5 bases and J by 3 bases, leaving 8 bases between them. The CDR3 totals 12 residues. CDR3 residues: CASSHTFYEQYF. DNA for the CDR3: TGTGCCAGCAGTCACACCTTCTACGAGCAGTACTTC.